This T cell receptor beta chain was profiled in a study of glioma-infiltrating T cells after dendritic cell vaccination. About the study: The vaccine used monocyte-derived dendritic cells pulsed overnight with autologous tumor lysate.

The CDR3 consists of 14 residues. V was cut by 4 bases and J by 4 bases, with 13 bases left in between. Germline-derived CDR1 and CDR2 are MNHEY and SMNVEV (reference sequence). Clones were sequenced by immunoSEQ multiplex PCR, and TCRdb holds only the in-frame ones, with some missing. The data contain over 70,000 clones, over 75% of them singletons. This receptor was taken from a human donor with glioblastoma. The sample consisted of blood, taken before dendritic cell vaccination. This chain links TRBV27 with TRBJ2-5; possibly TRBD1 for D (6 bases). The CDR3 here is CASSYRTDGETQYF. For the CDR3, the DNA is TGTGCCAGCAGTTACCGGACAGATGGAGAGACCCAGTACTTC.